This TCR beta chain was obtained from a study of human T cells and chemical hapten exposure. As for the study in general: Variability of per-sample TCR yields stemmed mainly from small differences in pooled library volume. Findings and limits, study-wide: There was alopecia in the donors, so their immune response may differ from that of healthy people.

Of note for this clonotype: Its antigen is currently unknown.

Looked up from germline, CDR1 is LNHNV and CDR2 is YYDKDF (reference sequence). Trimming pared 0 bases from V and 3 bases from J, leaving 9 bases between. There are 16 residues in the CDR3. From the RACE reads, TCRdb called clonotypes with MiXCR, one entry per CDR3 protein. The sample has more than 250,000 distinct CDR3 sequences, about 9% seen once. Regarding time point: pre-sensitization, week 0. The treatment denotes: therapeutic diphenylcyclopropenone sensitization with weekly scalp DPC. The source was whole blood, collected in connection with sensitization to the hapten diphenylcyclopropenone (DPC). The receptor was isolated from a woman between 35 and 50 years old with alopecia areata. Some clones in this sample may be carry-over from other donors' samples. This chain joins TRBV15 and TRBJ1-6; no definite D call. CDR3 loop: CATSRDFSLYNSPLHF. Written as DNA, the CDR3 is TGTGCCACCAGCAGAGATTTCTCGCTCTATAATTCACCCCTCCACTTT.